These 20 T cell receptor beta chains originate from one sample sequenced in a study of regulatory T cells in long-lasting Graves disease. TCR beta libraries were built with iRepertoire HTBI primers and Arm-PCR of CDR3 regions. From the multiplex PCR reads, TCRdb called clonotypes with MiXCR, one entry per CDR3 protein. The sample records about 660,000 distinct CDR3 sequences, 25% to 35% being singletons. Time point here: persistent/refractory GD, antithyroid drugs over 5 years with positive TRAb. Following extraction of RNA from PBMCs, that RNA was used to make the TCR library. The sample was peripheral blood mononuclear cells (PBMCs), taken when the disease was refractory, from a patient treated with antithyroid drugs. The receptors were sampled from a female donor with Graves disease.

Comment on this clonotype: A single base is all that separates this from a far larger clone, so a read error is likely. The genes are TRBV7-2 and TRBJ2-5; weak D call: TRBD1 (6 bases). The V gene's germline CDR1 is SGHTA and CDR2 FQGNSA. The CDR3 covers 13 residues. CDR3 amino acids: CANSFRGLETQYF. The DNA of the CDR3 is TGTGCCAACAGCTTCAGGGGTTTGGAGACCCAGTACTTC.

This clonotype came up many times. Germline is not matched at one junction end, which may reflect a read error. V is TRBV5-1 and J is TRBJ2-2, with 8 bases aligning to TRBD1. From germline, CDR1 is SGHRS and CDR2 YFSETQ. This CDR3 contains 15 residues. The CDR3 coding sequence is TGTGCCAGCAGTCCGGGACAGGCGAACACCGGGGAGCTGTTTTTT. This gives the protein CASSPGQANTGELFF.

The V and J genes are TRBV20-1 and TRBJ1-6; D unresolved. The V end lost 3 bases, the J end lost 5 bases, and 11 bases lay between the germline ends. Germline V gene lookup returns CDR1 DFQATT and CDR2 SNEGSKA (reference sequence). This CDR3 is built from 14 residues. This CDR3 is CSARRTVDNSPLHF. The CDR3 nucleotides read TGCAGTGCTAGGAGGACGGTTGATAATTCACCCCTCCACTTT.

This chain connects TRBV5-1 to TRBJ1-4; TRBD1 is a possible D gene (5 bases). The CDR3 covers 14 residues. Trimming removed 9 bases at V and 6 bases at J, with 18 bases between. CDR1 and CDR2 (germline): SGHRS, YFSETQ. The CDR3 nucleotides are TGCGCCACCTCAGAGGAGGGGCTTTATGAAAAACTGTTTTTT. Its protein product is CATSEEGLYEKLFF. Full variable domain (outside the CDR3, taken from reference TRBV5-1 and TRBJ1-4): KAGVTQTPRYLIKTRGQQVTLSCSPISGHRSVSWYQQTPGQGLQFLFEYFSETQRNKGNFPGRFSGRQFSNSRSEMNVSTLELGDSALYLCATSEEGLYEKLFFGSGTQLSVL.

Concerning this clonotype: Only one base separates this from a far larger clonotype, so it likely reflects a read error. The V and J genes are TRBV2 and TRBJ2-7; no reliable D call. CDR1 is SNHLY, CDR2 FYNNEI, per germline. The CDR3 sequence is 12 residues long. Here the CDR3 reads CASSLNSYEQHF. CDR3 nucleotides: TGTGCCAGCAGTCTCAATTCCTACGAGCAGCACTTC.

The CDR3 region is CSARGELAKNIQYF. CDR3 DNA sequence: TGCAGTGCTAGAGGAGAACTAGCCAAAAACATTCAGTACTTC. The rearrangement links TRBV20-1 to TRBJ2-4; D ambiguous. The ends were cut back, 1 base at V and 0 bases at J, with 7 bases in the middle. Germline V lookup: CDR1 DFQATT, CDR2 SNEGSKA (reference sequence). CDR3 size: 14 residues.

This clonotype came up many times. The J gene is TRBJ1-1, the V gene TRBV28; tentative D call: TRBD1 (6 bases). Trimming left V 5 bases short and J 7 bases short, with 20 bases between. The CDR3 covers 15 residues. Germline CDR1 reads MDHEN; CDR2 reads SYDVKM. The CDR3, as DNA: TGTGCCAGCAGTCGATTTTTATGGGGGGCGGTTGAAGCTTTCTTT. Translated, it gives CASSRFLWGAVEAFF.

This clonotype occurred a few times. This chain uses TRBV7-2 with TRBJ1-4; unclear D gene. The length of the CDR3 is 13 residues. Trimming took 5 bases from V and 8 from J, leaving 12 bases between them. Germline values: CDR1 SGHTA, CDR2 FQGNSA. CDR3 in DNA: TGTGCCAGCAGCCCGGACGTTAGGGAAAAACTGTTTTTT. Encoded protein: CASSPDVREKLFF.

The V gene is TRBV4-1, the J gene TRBJ1-6, with D unresolved. V lost 0 bases and J 7 bases, leaving 13 bases between the germline ends. The CDR3 is 16 amino acids. Looked up from germline, CDR1 is MGHRA and CDR2 is YSYEKL. CDR3: CASSQDLGVGNSPLHF. CDR3 in DNA: TGCGCCAGCAGCCAAGATCTCGGGGTAGGCAATTCACCCCTCCACTTT.

This clonotype appeared a few times. V and J are TRBV13 and TRBJ2-5; TRBD2 matches at 11 bases. The germline gives CDR1 PRHDT, CDR2 FYEKMQ (reference sequence). The V and J ends lost 6 bases and 8 bases, in that order; junction bases with no gene match: 8. The CDR3 runs 14 residues. The CDR3 loop reads CASRLKGTSGTQYF. Written as DNA, the CDR3 is TGTGCCAGCAGACTCAAAGGGACTAGCGGTACCCAGTACTTC. Using reference TRBV13 and TRBJ2-5 for the parts outside the CDR3, the full variable domain is AAGVIQSPRHLIKEKRETATLKCYPIPRHDTVYWYQQGPGQDPQFLISFYEKMQSDKGSIPDRFSAQQFSDYHSELNMSSLELGDSALYFCASRLKGTSGTQYFGPGTRLLVL.

This clonotype was observed a few times. The chain combines TRBV4-1 with TRBJ2-5; tentative D call: TRBD1 (6 bases). This CDR3 spans 14 amino acids. Trimming removed 0 bases at V and 5 bases at J, with 10 bases between. Germline V gene data show CDR1 as MGHRA and CDR2 as YSYEKL. The chain's CDR3 is CASSQDTGLETQYF. CDR3 nucleotide sequence: TGCGCCAGCAGCCAAGATACAGGGTTGGAGACCCAGTACTTC.

The V call is TRBV27, the J call TRBJ2-7, with TRBD2 as a possible D gene (6 bases). Germline V gene lookup returns CDR1 MNHEY and CDR2 SMNVEV (reference sequence). The V and J ends lost 2 bases and 2 bases respectively, with 16 bases between them. This CDR3 comprises 16 residues. The CDR3 region is CASSLESSATPYEQYF. CDR3 DNA sequence: TGTGCCAGCAGTTTAGAGTCTAGCGCAACTCCCTACGAGCAGTACTTC.

V usage is TRBV10-3 and J usage is TRBJ1-1; D is possibly TRBD1 (6 bases). The CDR3 runs 14 residues. V shed 6 bases and J shed 6 bases, with 17 bases lying between them. From germline, CDR1 is ENHRY and CDR2 SYGVKD. The CDR3: CAISQGFGKPEAFF. The CDR3 nucleotides read TGTGCCATCAGCCAGGGGTTCGGGAAACCTGAAGCTTTCTTT.

This clonotype was observed many times. The chain joins TRBV5-1 to TRBJ1-2, with TRBD1 as a possible D gene (5 bases). CDR1 is SGHRS and CDR2 is YFSETQ in the germline V gene. The CDR3 has 13 amino acids. V was pared by 4 bases and J by 5 bases, with 12 bases between. As DNA, the CDR3 is TGCGCCAGCAGCCTGGAGCAGGGATATGGCTACACCTTC. Translation: CASSLEQGYGYTF.

The table lists this clonotype with a few counts. The rearrangement joins TRBV18 to TRBJ2-7; unclear D gene. The V gene's germline CDR1 is KGHSH and CDR2 LQKENI. The CDR3 covers 14 residues. V lost 2 bases and J lost 2, with 10 bases in between. In DNA, the CDR3 is TGTGCCAGCTCACCAAAGGCAGCTGCCTACGAGCAGTACTTC. It codes for CASSPKAAAYEQYF.

Only one count was recorded for this clonotype. The J gene is TRBJ2-2, the V gene TRBV27; 10 bases map to TRBD1. CDR1 and CDR2 from the germline V gene are MNHEY and SMNVEV (reference sequence). With V trimmed by 3 bases and J by 7 bases, 5 bases remained unmatched. The CDR3 is made up of 15 amino acids. In DNA form, the CDR3 reads TGTGCCAGCAGTTTGACAGGGGGCCGTGACGGGGAGCTGTTTTTT. Translating it yields CASSLTGGRDGELFF.

A few counts support this clonotype. V is TRBV11-2 and J is TRBJ1-1; 7 bases map to TRBD1. The germline V gene has CDR1 SGHAT and CDR2 FQNNGV. CDR3 length equals 17 residues. V was pared by 1 base and J by 6 bases, with 14 bases of the junction left unmatched. CDR3 protein: CASSLVSSAGGTAEAFF. In nucleotides, the CDR3 is TGTGCCAGCAGCTTAGTGTCGTCTGCGGGGGGGACAGCTGAAGCTTTCTTT.

CDR3 nucleotide sequence: TGCAGTGCCTCAACAGGACAGGGTTCGGAAGGCTACACCTTC. This translates into CSASTGQGSEGYTF. The chain is built from TRBV20-1 and TRBJ1-2; 8 bases map to TRBD1. With 6 bases clipped from V and 8 bases from J, the junction kept 14 bases outside the gene matches. The CDR3 extends over 14 amino acids. CDR1 and CDR2 (germline): DFQATT, SNEGSKA (reference sequence).

The chain uses TRBV2 and TRBJ1-5; TRBD1 matches 9 bases. From germline, CDR1 is SNHLY and CDR2 FYNNEI. The CDR3 is 18 amino acids. Germline trimming cut 2 bases from V and 3 bases from J; bases unmatched to any gene: 11. The CDR3 bases are TGTGCCAGCAGTGAAATACTTCGGGACAGGGTCCCCAATCAGCCCCAGCATTTT. Residues: CASSEILRDRVPNQPQHF. The full variable domain, completed using reference TRBV2 and TRBJ1-5, is EPEVTQTPSHQVTQMGQEVILRCVPISNHLYFYWYRQILGQKVEFLVSFYNNEISEKSEIFDDQFSVERPDGSNFTLKIRSTKLEDSAMYFCASSEILRDRVPNQPQHFGDGTRLSIL.

The rearrangement links TRBV12-3 or TRBV12-4 to TRBJ1-6, with D perhaps TRBD1 (6 bases). The CDR3 has 14 amino acids. V shed 3 bases and J shed 7 bases, with 10 bases lying between them. CDR3 nucleotides: TGTGCCAGCAGTTTCAGGGGAAAAAATTCACCCCTCCACTTT. Its translation: CASSFRGKNSPLHF.